A single sample is the source of the 30 T cell receptor beta chains below, sequenced in a study of blood T cell repertoires in COVID-19. Clones were sequenced by immunoSEQ multiplex PCR, and TCRdb holds only the in-frame ones, with some missing. The sample comprises roughly 56,000 clones, about 91% of which are singletons, and 5.5% to 6.5% rests with the top ten. Sample: peripheral blood. The receptors were gathered from a man aged 45-60 years with active COVID-19.

The chain links TRBV7-2 to TRBJ2-7; 13 nucleotides match TRBD2. Trimming removed 6 bases from V and 0 bases from J; junction bases left unmatched: 8. The CDR3 runs 17 residues. Germline V gene sequence: CDR1 SGHTA, CDR2 FQGNSA. The CDR3 region is CASSQGLAGLASYEQYF. CDR3 nucleotide sequence: TGTGCCAGCAGTCAGGGACTAGCGGGGCTGGCCTCCTACGAGCAGTACTTC.

The chain couples TRBV24-1 to TRBJ2-1; 9 bases are shared with TRBD1. The germline gives CDR1 KGHDR, CDR2 SFDVKD. This CDR3 has 15 residues. Trimming took 5 bases from V and 6 from J; bases not matched to a gene: 7. CDR3 in DNA: TGTGCCACCAGTGTTCCCGGGACAGGGTTCAATGAGCAGTTCTTC. It codes for CATSVPGTGFNEQFF.

The chain carries TRBV18 and TRBJ2-6; 7 bases map to TRBD1. Germline lookup yields CDR1 KGHSH and CDR2 LQKENI. This CDR3 has 15 residues. V was pared by 3 bases and J by 2 bases, with 1 base of the junction left unmatched. DNA of the CDR3: TGTGCCAGCTCACCTCAGGGGGCTGGGGCCAACGTCCTGACTTTC. Translated, it gives CASSPQGAGANVLTF.

The rearrangement joins TRBV6-5 to TRBJ1-3; 8 nucleotides align to TRBD1. CDR1 is MNHEY and CDR2 is SVGAGI in the germline V gene. J gave up 3 bases and V 4 bases, and 5 bases lay outside the gene matches. The CDR3 spans 15 residues. The chain's CDR3 is CASSSQGAVGNTIYF. The CDR3 coding sequence is TGTGCCAGCAGTTCTCAGGGGGCTGTTGGAAACACCATATATTTT.

CDR3 bases: TGCGCCAGCAGCCGAGAGACAGAAGGTTATTCACCCCTCCACTTT. Translated: CASSRETEGYSPLHF. The chain carries TRBV4-1 and TRBJ1-6; possibly TRBD1 for D (5 bases). Germline assignment: CDR1 MGHRA and CDR2 YSYEKL. Trimming removed 4 bases at V and 8 bases at J, with 15 bases between. The CDR3 has 15 residues.

The V and J genes are TRBV10-1 and TRBJ2-2; no clear D gene. The CDR3 is made up of 15 amino acids. The germline V and J ends were trimmed by 1 base and 2 bases, with 8 bases remaining between them. The germline CDR1 and CDR2 sequences are WNHNN and SYGVQD (reference sequence). The CDR3 nucleotides are TGCGCCAGCAGTGAGTTCGCAGGAAACACCGGGGAGCTGTTTTTT. This gives the protein CASSEFAGNTGELFF.

The J gene is TRBJ2-2, the V gene TRBV28, with TRBD1 matching over 7 bases. The germline CDR1 and CDR2 sequences are MDHEN and SYDVKM. J was trimmed by 0 bases and V by 6 bases; bases with no gene match: 22. The CDR3 contains 21 residues. CDR3 sequence: CASSKTADRKAVTANTGELFF. CDR3 sequence (DNA): TGTGCCAGCAGCAAGACCGCGGACAGGAAAGCAGTAACCGCGAACACCGGGGAGCTGTTTTTT.

The chain employs TRBV7-9 and TRBJ2-1; 14 nucleotides align to TRBD2. Germline V gene lookup returns CDR1 SEHNR and CDR2 FQNEAQ (reference sequence). CDR3 length equals 18 residues. J lost 3 bases, V lost 4 bases, and 8 bases had no gene match. As DNA, the CDR3 is TGTGCCAGCAGCTCCCCCCCGGGACTAGCGGGAGTCTACAATGAGCAGTTCTTC. Encoded protein: CASSSPPGLAGVYNEQFF.

The V call is TRBV2, the J call TRBJ1-2, with 7 bases lining up with TRBD1. Germline loops: CDR1 SNHLY, CDR2 FYNNEI. The CDR3 totals 18 residues. Losses at the gene ends were 1 base for V and 0 bases for J; bases not matched to a gene: 11. CDR3 sequence (DNA): TGTGCCAGCAGTGAAGACCGGGACAGCAATCTAGCTAACTATGGCTACACCTTC. Protein: CASSEDRDSNLANYGYTF. Full variable domain (remainder filled in from reference TRBV2 and TRBJ1-2): EPEVTQTPSHQVTQMGQEVILRCVPISNHLYFYWYRQILGQKVEFLVSFYNNEISEKSEIFDDQFSVERPDGSNFTLKIRSTKLEDSAMYFCASSEDRDSNLANYGYTFGSGTRLTVV.

This chain connects TRBV5-1 to TRBJ1-4; 7 bases are a match to TRBD1. CDR3 length: 15 amino acids. Germline CDR1 is SGHRS and CDR2 is YFSETQ. V shed 0 bases, J shed 8 bases, and the junction held 7 bases outside the gene matches. CDR3 residues: CASSLGDSLWEKLFF. In DNA form, the CDR3 reads TGCGCCAGCAGCTTGGGGGACAGCCTTTGGGAAAAACTGTTTTTT.

This chain uses TRBV4-2 with TRBJ2-4; 7 positions match TRBD1. The CDR3 has 14 residues. Germline CDR1 is LGHNA and CDR2 is YNFKEQ. V lost 4 bases, J lost 7 bases, and 7 bases stayed unmatched. The CDR3 DNA follows: TGTGCCAGCAGCCCAACCGACAGGGACAACATTCAGTACTTC. It codes for CASSPTDRDNIQYF.

The J gene is TRBJ1-2, the V gene TRBV30; 7 nucleotides align to TRBD1. The CDR3 covers 13 residues. V gave up 3 bases and J gave up 6 bases; unmatched junction bases: 7. CDR1 GTSNPN and CDR2 SVGIG come from the germline V gene (reference sequence). CDR3 protein: CAWSRGWADGYTF. Here the CDR3 DNA reads TGTGCCTGGAGCAGGGGGTGGGCGGATGGCTACACCTTC.

The rearrangement uses TRBV6-6 and TRBJ2-1, with 8 bases that match TRBD2. Germline V lookup: CDR1 MNHNY, CDR2 SVGAGI (reference sequence). V shed 2 bases and J 5 bases; nucleotides not matched to a gene: 5. The CDR3 is 15 amino acids. CDR3 in DNA: TGTGCCAGCAGTTACCAAGCGGGAGTTAACAATGAGCAGTTCTTC. It yields the protein CASSYQAGVNNEQFF.

The chain recombines TRBV27 with TRBJ2-7; TRBD2 is a possible D gene (5 bases). CDR1 is MNHEY, CDR2 SMNVEV, per germline (reference sequence). Trimming cost V 3 bases and J 2 bases, with 14 bases left between them. This CDR3 region has 15 residues. CDR3 amino acids: CASSFTWTDPYEQYF. DNA for the CDR3: TGTGCCAGCAGTTTCACCTGGACTGACCCCTACGAGCAGTACTTC.

The chain has TRBV5-5 and TRBJ2-3, with 11 bases fitting TRBD2. Trimming at V came to 1 base and at J to 2 bases, leaving 3 bases not matched to a gene. Germline V lookup: CDR1 SGHKS, CDR2 YYEKEE (reference sequence). The CDR3 runs to 16 residues. CDR3 region: CASSLSSGGITDTQYF. The CDR3 DNA is TGTGCCAGCAGCTTGTCTAGCGGGGGGATCACAGATACGCAGTATTTT.

In its sample, this clone was seen once. This chain uses TRBV5-8 with TRBJ2-6; TRBD1 agrees at 8 bases. Germline V CDR1 and CDR2: SGHTS, YDEGEE. The CDR3 is made up of 18 amino acids. V lost 4 bases to trimming and J lost 0 bases; unmatched junction nucleotides: 9. The CDR3 region is CASSLRTGISSGANVLTF. The CDR3 DNA is TGTGCCAGCAGCCTGAGGACAGGGATAAGCTCTGGGGCCAACGTCCTGACTTTC.

This clone was seen just once. This sequence joins TRBV7-2 and TRBJ2-3, with 11 positions matching TRBD1. The V and J ends lost 1 base and 3 bases, in that order; junction bases with no gene match: 3. CDR3 length equals 16 residues. CDR1 is SGHTA and CDR2 is FQGNSA in the germline V gene. The CDR3 bases are TGTGCCAGCAGCTTAGTAGGGACAGGGGGGACAGATACGCAGTATTTT. It specifies CASSLVGTGGTDTQYF.

The chain couples TRBV19 to TRBJ1-5, with D unclear. V was clipped by 3 bases and J by 0 bases, with 9 bases between them. This CDR3 is built from 15 residues. Germline lookup yields CDR1 LNHDA and CDR2 SQIVND (reference sequence). Here the CDR3 DNA reads TGTGCCAGTAGTATCGAGCCTTATAGCAATCAGCCCCAGCATTTT. Its translation is CASSIEPYSNQPQHF.

The chain employs TRBV5-1 and TRBJ1-2; D is perhaps TRBD1 (6 bases). Germline loops: CDR1 SGHRS, CDR2 YFSETQ. Trimming pared 5 bases from V and 3 bases from J, leaving 14 bases between. This CDR3 region has 14 residues. The DNA of the CDR3 is TGCGCCAGCAGACCGACGACAGGCCACTATGGCTACACCTTC. Amino acid sequence: CASRPTTGHYGYTF.

The chain joins TRBV5-1 to TRBJ2-2; D is undetermined. This CDR3 contains 13 residues. Between the trimmed V and J ends, which lost 4 bases and 4 bases, there was a span of 8 bases. Germline CDR1 is SGHRS and CDR2 is YFSETQ. In nucleotides, the CDR3 is TGCGCCAGCAGCCCGGGTCTCACCGGGGAGCTGTTTTTT. Residues: CASSPGLTGELFF.

The rearrangement links TRBV7-9 to TRBJ2-1, with 8 bases identical to TRBD2. Germline values: CDR1 SEHNR, CDR2 FQNEAQ (reference sequence). V shed 6 bases, J shed 5 bases, and the junction held 6 bases outside the gene matches. The CDR3 has 14 residues. Here the CDR3 reads CASSDSGKDNEQFF. DNA of the CDR3: TGTGCCAGCAGTGATAGCGGGAAGGACAATGAGCAGTTCTTC. The full variable domain, rest sourced from reference TRBV7-9 and TRBJ2-1, is DTGVSQNPRHKITKRGQNVTFRCDPISEHNRLYWYRQTLGQGPEFLTYFQNEAQLEKSRLLSDRFSAERPKGSFSTLEIQRTEQGDSAMYLCASSDSGKDNEQFFGPGTRLTVL.

J is TRBJ1-1 and V is TRBV5-4, with a weak D call TRBD1 (5 bases). Germline lookup yields CDR1 SGHNT and CDR2 YYREEE (reference sequence). Trimming removed 4 bases from V and 5 bases from J, with 21 bases in between. The CDR3 has 16 residues. In DNA form, the CDR3 reads TGTGCCAGCAGCCCCTCCGAACGGGGGAGGGTTACTGAAGCTTTCTTT. It yields the protein CASSPSERGRVTEAFF.

The V and J genes are TRBV5-1 and TRBJ2-3; possibly TRBD1 for D (5 bases). Deletions cut 5 bases from V and 6 bases from J, with 19 bases between. From germline, CDR1 is SGHRS and CDR2 YFSETQ. This CDR3 region has 15 residues. The CDR3 protein is CASRDTPTEADTQYF. The CDR3 DNA follows: TGCGCCAGCAGGGACACACCCACTGAGGCGGATACGCAGTATTTT.

This clone has a single count. V is TRBV6-1 and J is TRBJ1-2, with TRBD1 as a possible D gene (6 bases). V lost 1 base, J lost 8 bases, and 11 bases lay in between. Germline V lookup: CDR1 MNHNS, CDR2 SASEGT. The CDR3 covers 13 residues. CDR3 sequence reads: CASSEDREYGYTF. The CDR3 DNA follows: TGTGCCAGCAGTGAAGACAGGGAGTACGGCTACACCTTC.

The CDR3: CASSATASPLHF. DNA of the CDR3: TGTGCCAGCAGCGCAACAGCCTCACCCCTCCACTTT. The rearrangement links TRBV7-2 to TRBJ1-6; no clear D gene. Trimming pared 5 bases from V and 10 bases from J, leaving 9 bases between. Germline CDR1 reads SGHTA; CDR2 reads FQGNSA. The CDR3 is made up of 12 amino acids.

Here the CDR3 reads CASSFGTKTDTQYF. CDR3 nucleotide sequence: TGTGCCAGCAGCTTCGGGACTAAAACAGATACGCAGTATTTT. The chain links TRBV11-2 to TRBJ2-3, with 7 bases fitting TRBD2. The V gene's germline CDR1 is SGHAT and CDR2 FQNNGV. The trim removed 3 bases at V and 3 bases at J, leaving 3 bases unmatched. The CDR3 sequence is 14 residues long.

The V call is TRBV18, the J call TRBJ1-2, with a weak D call TRBD1 (6 bases). Germline-derived CDR1 and CDR2 are KGHSH and LQKENI. The CDR3 loop spans 15 amino acids. The V end lost 4 bases, the J end lost 8 bases, and 20 bases lay between the germline ends. This CDR3 is CASSRPGGSNVGYTF. DNA of the CDR3: TGTGCCAGCTCACGGCCGGGGGGCTCCAACGTCGGCTACACCTTC.

This chain connects TRBV30 to TRBJ2-2; D is perhaps TRBD1 (6 bases). The CDR3 spans 15 residues. Germline lookup yields CDR1 GTSNPN and CDR2 SVGIG (reference sequence). V was shortened by 4 bases and J by 4 bases, with 16 bases between the two germline ends. The chain's CDR3 is CAWTRDTFGTGELFF. CDR3 DNA: TGTGCCTGGACCCGGGACACCTTCGGCACCGGGGAGCTGTTTTTT.

The V gene is TRBV19, the J gene TRBJ1-4; 8 bases are a match to TRBD1. CDR1 is LNHDA and CDR2 is SQIVND in the germline V gene (reference sequence). Germline trimming cut 3 bases from V and 8 bases from J; bases unmatched to any gene: 11. This CDR3 is built from 16 residues. The CDR3 here is CASSIPPWTGIEKLFF. The CDR3 DNA reads as TGTGCCAGTAGTATCCCCCCTTGGACAGGGATCGAAAAACTGTTTTTT. Using reference TRBV19 and TRBJ1-4 for the parts outside the CDR3, the full variable domain is DGGITQSPKYLFRKEGQNVTLSCEQNLNHDAMYWYRQDPGQGLRLIYYSQIVNDFQKGDIAEGYSVSREKKESFPLTVTSAQKNPTAFYLCASSIPPWTGIEKLFFGSGTQLSVL.

J is TRBJ1-1 and V is TRBV11-2; D uncertain. Per germline, CDR1 SGHAT and CDR2 FQNNGV. The CDR3 has 15 residues. V was cut by 1 base and J by 5 bases, with 14 bases left in between. The CDR3 is CASSLGAGRGTEAFF. The CDR3 DNA sequence: TGTGCCAGCAGCTTAGGGGCGGGCAGAGGGACTGAAGCTTTCTTT.